Listed below are T cell receptor beta chains from one sample, sequenced in a study of blood T cells in healthy people across ages. TCRdb reanalysed the 5' RACE reads using MiXCR and keeps one entry per CDR3 protein. The table has some 640,000 distinct CDR3 sequences, around half seen once. Sequencing was carried out using blood. These receptors were collected from a woman aged 55 to 70 in good health. The CDR3 runs from the conserved cysteine through the conserved F or W. The D gene is left open where the match is weak. Clone sizes are given selectively: once, few, many, or a class where the clone is expanded.

j_call,clone_size,d_call,v_call,cdr3_nt,cdr3_aa
TRBJ2-7,few,TRBD2,TRBV10-3,TGTGCCATCATTCGGGGTAGCGGGGACTACGAGCAGTACTTC,CAIIRGSGDYEQYF
TRBJ1-1,-,-,TRBV5-6,TGTGCCATCAGCCAACGGGTGAACACTGAAGCTTTCTTT,CAISQRVNTEAFF
TRBJ1-4,few,-,TRBV5-1,TGCGCCAGTAGCTCGGCCAGGGGACGTGAAAAACTGTTTTTT,CASSSARGREKLFF
TRBJ1-2,few,-,TRBV5-1,TGCGCCAGCAGCTTGGTGGGGGAGGAACATGGCTACACCTTC,CASSLVGEEHGYTF
TRBJ2-7,-,-,TRBV9,TGTGCCAGCAGCGTATTTCTCCTGACAGAGCAGTACTTC,CASSVFLLTEQYF
TRBJ2-7,few,TRBD2,TRBV12-3/TRBV12-4,TGTGCCAGCAGTCCCCGACTAGCGGGAGTCCACGAGCAGTACTTC,CASSPRLAGVHEQYF
TRBJ2-7,-,-,TRBV9,TGTGCCAGCAGCTCGAGGGGCGGTATGAAAGAGCAGTACTTC,CASSSRGGMKEQYF
TRBJ1-6,-,-,TRBV4-3,TGCGCCAGCAGCCAAGAGTCAAAGAACTCCTATAATTCACCCCTCCACTTT,CASSQESKNSYNSPLHF
TRBJ2-5,-,TRBD2,TRBV7-2,TGTGCCAGCAGCTTATTCGCAGTAGCGGGAGTAGCAGAGACCCAGTACTTC,CASSLFAVAGVAETQYF
TRBJ2-1,-,TRBD2,TRBV7-9,TGTGCCAGCAGGGGAGCTCTCGGGACTAGCGGGAGCAATGAGCAGTTCTTC,CASRGALGTSGSNEQFF
TRBJ2-1,few,-,TRBV12-3/TRBV12-4,TGTGCCAGCAGTTTAGGATTAAGCGGAGGTGGATATGAGCAGTTCTTC,CASSLGLSGGGYEQFF
TRBJ1-2,few,-,TRBV20-1,TGCAGTGGAGCCGAACCTAACTATGGCTACACCTTC,CSGAEPNYGYTF
TRBJ2-7,few,-,TRBV28,TGTGCCAGCAGTTCCATAGGCGGTGACAAGTCCTACGAGCAGTACTTC,CASSSIGGDKSYEQYF